This T cell receptor beta chain was captured in a study of beta chain features in type 1 diabetes. There are a few counts of this clone. Its antigen is unidentified. Study-level points and caveats: Shorter TCRB CDR3s, moderately but significantly so, were found in Type 1 diabetes patients in all four CD4+ subsets. In the patient group, naive, central memory and Treg TCRB repertoires seemed more alike than in the healthy donor group.

Of the isolated RNA, all was reverse transcribed, and so the sequenced material was expressed TCRB transcripts. This table comes from immunoSEQ multiplex PCR, and its TCRdb copy is limited to in-frame clones, with some not included. The sample lists roughly 730,000 clones, 13% occurring once. Blood was collected once per donor into heparin, averaging roughly 0.12 L. CDR1 and CDR2 (germline): SGDLS, YYNGEE. V lost 4 bases to trimming and J lost 5 bases, with 12 bases between them. The CDR3 has 13 residues. What was sequenced was naive CD4+ T cells from blood. The origin of this receptor is a man aged 18-30 years with type 1 diabetes. The chain links TRBV9 to TRBJ1-1; D is perhaps TRBD1 (5 bases). CDR3 residues: CASSTQGVTEAFF. The DNA for the CDR3 is TGTGCCAGCAGCACCCAAGGGGTGACTGAAGCTTTCTTT.